This is a list of T cell receptor beta chains from one sample in a study of T cell responses to AZD1222 COVID-19 vaccine. Sequencing was performed with immunoSEQ multiplex PCR; in TCRdb, only in-frame clones are kept and a portion is missing. This table has around 130,000 clones, roughly nine tenths appearing once. The source was peripheral blood, collected on day 0 of AZD1222 vaccination. These receptors were obtained from an adult in good health. CDR3s include the opening cysteine and the closing phenylalanine or tryptophan. Each record gives: clone size, D gene, V gene, J gene, CDR3 protein, CDR3 DNA. The D gene is left open where the match is weak. Expanded clones get a size class; other rows say once, few or many, or leave the size out.

>.|.|TRBV7-8|TRBJ2-5
CASSPQETQYF
TGTGCCAGCAGCCCTCAAGAGACCCAGTACTTC
>few|TRBD2|TRBV4-3|TRBJ2-3
CASSQGGGRAPSTDTQYF
TGCGCCAGCAGCCAAGGGGGTGGGAGGGCCCCTAGCACAGATACGCAGTATTTT
>.|.|TRBV20-1|TRBJ2-6
CSASPHYSGANVLTF
TGCAGTGCTAGTCCCCACTACTCTGGGGCCAACGTCCTGACTTTC
>.|.|TRBV2|TRBJ2-7
CASVGTDSYEQYF
TGTGCCAGCGTAGGGACGGACTCCTACGAGCAGTACTTC
>.|TRBD1|TRBV5-5|TRBJ1-1
CASSPRGDTEAFF
TGTGCCAGCAGTCCCAGGGGGGACACTGAAGCTTTCTTT
>.|.|TRBV2|TRBJ1-1
CASSTGTQNTEAFF
TGTGCCAGCAGTACCGGGACACAGAACACTGAAGCTTTCTTT
>.|.|TRBV11-2|TRBJ2-5
CASSSAQETQYF
TGTGCCAGCAGCTCCGCTCAAGAGACCCAGTACTTC
>.|.|TRBV14|TRBJ1-1
CASSQDHIRGFPEAFF
TGTGCCAGCAGCCAAGATCATATAAGGGGTTTTCCTGAAGCTTTCTTT
>.|.|TRBV27|TRBJ1-2
CASFSGIYGYTF
TGTGCCAGCTTTTCAGGGATCTATGGCTACACCTTC
>.|TRBD1|TRBV27|TRBJ2-7
CASSFRGPYEQYF
TGTGCCAGCAGTTTTAGGGGGCCCTACGAGCAGTACTTC
>once|.|TRBV2|TRBJ1-1
CASRAIDRTHVGNTEAFF
TGTGCCAGCAGGGCAATCGACAGGACTCACGTTGGGAACACTGAAGCTTTCTTT
>.|.|TRBV24-1|TRBJ2-1
CATSGPGLHFNEQFF
TGTGCCACCAGTGGCCCGGGACTTCATTTCAATGAGCAGTTCTTC
>.|.|TRBV3-1/TRBV3-2|TRBJ1-5
CASSPSGQGPQHF
TGTGCCAGCAGCCCCTCAGGCCAGGGGCCCCAGCATTTT
>.|.|TRBV6-4|TRBJ1-4
CASISMGGNGKHSEKLFF
TGTGCCAGCATCTCCATGGGAGGGAACGGGAAGCATAGTGAAAAACTGTTTTTT
>medium-sized|TRBD2|TRBV19|TRBJ2-7
CASSTPTSGRSSDEQYF
TGTGCCAGTAGTACCCCGACTAGCGGCAGAAGTAGTGACGAGCAGTACTTC
>.|TRBD2|TRBV19|TRBJ2-1
CASGLAGGYNEQFF
TGTGCCAGTGGACTAGCGGGGGGCTACAATGAGCAGTTCTTC
>.|TRBD2|TRBV4-1|TRBJ2-5
CASSQDGLAGQETQYF
TGCGCCAGCAGCCAAGATGGACTAGCGGGACAAGAGACCCAGTACTTC
>.|.|TRBV5-6|TRBJ2-7
CASGTLYEQYF
TGTGCCAGTGGGACGTTGTACGAGCAGTACTTC
>.|.|TRBV19|TRBJ1-2
CASSHPNGGADGYTF
TGTGCCAGTAGTCACCCCAACGGGGGCGCGGATGGCTACACCTTC
>.|TRBD2|TRBV5-6|TRBJ2-3
CASSFGTGLVATDTQYF
TGTGCCAGCAGCTTTGGGACCGGACTAGTCGCCACAGATACGCAGTATTTT
>.|TRBD1|TRBV6-1|TRBJ1-6
CASSGGGQGALSPLHF
TGTGCCAGCAGTGGGGGGGGACAGGGGGCATTGTCACCCCTCCACTTT
>.|.|TRBV2|TRBJ2-7
CASSVYSYEQYF
TGTGCCAGCAGTGTTTATTCCTACGAGCAGTACTTC
>.|.|TRBV5-1|TRBJ1-1
CASSLSQGTEAFF
TGCGCCAGCAGCCTGTCCCAGGGCACTGAAGCTTTCTTT
>few|.|TRBV20-1|TRBJ2-5
CSARLPETQYF
TGCAGTGCTCGGCTACCAGAGACCCAGTACTTC
>.|TRBD1|TRBV29-1|TRBJ2-7
CSVEDRRGGVYEQYF
TGCAGCGTTGAAGATCGGAGAGGGGGCGTCTACGAGCAGTACTTC
>.|.|TRBV18|TRBJ1-1
CASSRTVNTEAFF
TGTGCCAGCTCCCGGACGGTGAACACTGAAGCTTTCTTT
>.|.|TRBV7-2|TRBJ1-2
CASSLRSGAGYTF
TGTGCCAGCAGCTTAAGGTCAGGGGCTGGCTACACCTTC
>.|.|TRBV24-1|TRBJ2-2
CATSAPGLAGELFF
TGTGCCACCAGTGCCCCAGGGTTGGCCGGGGAGCTGTTTTTT
>.|.|TRBV9|TRBJ2-1
CASSPDGQVSYNEQFF
TGTGCCAGCAGCCCCGACGGGCAGGTCTCCTACAATGAGCAGTTCTTC
>.|.|TRBV5-1|TRBJ2-3
CASSLVGRGNTQYF
TGCGCCAGCAGCTTGGTGGGGCGGGGAAATACGCAGTATTTT
>.|TRBD2|TRBV9|TRBJ2-7
CASSVVKAGEHRSKGEQYF
TGTGCCAGCAGCGTAGTCAAAGCGGGGGAACACCGTTCCAAGGGGGAGCAGTACTTC
>once|TRBD2|TRBV24-1|TRBJ2-1
CATSGREGPYNEQFF
TGTGCCACCAGTGGGCGGGAGGGTCCGTACAATGAGCAGTTCTTC
>.|.|TRBV10-1|TRBJ2-1
CASRGLWTAYNEQFF
TGCGCCAGCAGGGGCCTATGGACAGCCTACAATGAGCAGTTCTTC